This TCR beta chain was recovered during a study of CD8+CD57+ T cells in acquired aplastic anemia. Study as a whole: An average of roughly 3 ug of DNA was obtained from sorted CD4+ and CD8+ cells. Study results and caveats: Patients and controls had in common 25 to 35 CD8+ CDR3 sequences. Significant differences in CD8+ Simpson's diversity were not observed between patients and controls.

Per the germline V gene, CDR1 is DFQATT and CDR2 is SNEGSKA (reference sequence). The CDR3 is 11 residues long. The V gene lost 6 bases and the J gene lost 5 bases, with 10 bases spanning the gap. Notes on this clonotype: The antigen is undetermined.

Genomic DNA served as template for TCR beta VDJ and CDR3 profiling. TCRdb reprocessed the reads via MiXCR and lists one record per CDR3 protein. The data hold about 200,000 distinct CDR3 sequences, with 65% observed a single time. Flow cytometry had shown expanded CD8+CD57+ cells in the patients chosen for sequencing. No therapy was given to patients before blood sampling. V usage is TRBV20-1 and J usage is TRBJ1-1, with D unclear. The sequencing sample was made of sorted CD4+, CD8+, or CD8+CD57+ T cells (not recorded which) from PBMCs. This sequence was found in a human donor with aplastic anemia. The CDR3 is CSARYRTEAFF. The CDR3, as DNA: TGCAGTGCCCGGTACCGGACTGAAGCTTTCTTT.